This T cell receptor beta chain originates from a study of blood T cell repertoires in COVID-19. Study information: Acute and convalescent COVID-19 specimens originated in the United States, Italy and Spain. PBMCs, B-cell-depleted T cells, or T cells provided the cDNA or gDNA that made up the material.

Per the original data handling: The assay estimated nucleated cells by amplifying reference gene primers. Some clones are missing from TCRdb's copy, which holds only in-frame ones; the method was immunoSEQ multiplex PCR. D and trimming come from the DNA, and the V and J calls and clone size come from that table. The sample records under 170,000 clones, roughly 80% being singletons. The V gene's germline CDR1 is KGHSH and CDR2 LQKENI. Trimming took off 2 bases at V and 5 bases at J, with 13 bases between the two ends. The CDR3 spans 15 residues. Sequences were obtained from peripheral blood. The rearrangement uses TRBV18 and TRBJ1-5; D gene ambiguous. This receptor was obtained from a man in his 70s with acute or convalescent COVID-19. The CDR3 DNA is TGTGCCAGCTCACCATCTCGGAGCCTCGATCAGCCCCAGCATTTT. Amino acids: CASSPSRSLDQPQHF.